The 5 T cell receptor beta chains given below trace back to one sample, sequenced in a study of cytomegalovirus exposure and HLA in healthy donors. Produced via immunoSEQ multiplex PCR; TCRdb's table is partial and in-frame only. This sample carries roughly 300,000 clones, approximately 90% of them seen once, and the ten largest clones take approximately 1.1%. The sequenced sample consisted of PBMCs. The source of these receptors is a woman in her thirties in good health and CMV-seropositive.

The V gene is TRBV27, the J gene TRBJ2-2, with 7 nucleotides matching TRBD1. With 9 bases clipped from V and 5 bases from J, the junction kept 9 bases outside the gene matches. CDR1 and CDR2 from the germline V gene are MNHEY and SMNVEV (reference sequence). The CDR3 is 14 amino acids. CDR3 nucleotides: TGTGCCAGTATCCGACAGGGCGGGACCGGGGAGCTGTTTTTT. It is translated as CASIRQGGTGELFF.

This clone was seen a few times. The chain uses TRBV27 and TRBJ1-6; TRBD1 agrees at 9 bases. The V segment lost 3 bases and the J segment 10 bases; nucleotides outside the gene matches: 10. CDR3 length: 16 residues. Germline V lookup: CDR1 MNHEY, CDR2 SMNVEV (reference sequence). CDR3 sequence: CASSFHSGQGSSPLHF. DNA of the CDR3: TGTGCCAGCAGTTTCCATTCGGGACAGGGAAGCTCACCCCTCCACTTT.

This chain connects TRBV28 to TRBJ2-3, with 8 bases lining up with TRBD2. CDR1 is MDHEN and CDR2 is SYDVKM in the germline V gene. Unmatched junction bases numbered 11, after V lost 3 bases and J lost 3 bases. This CDR3 has 17 residues. The DNA for the CDR3 is TGTGCCAGCAGTTTGGGACTAGTAGCGGCCCCGACAGATACGCAGTATTTT. Protein: CASSLGLVAAPTDTQYF. The complete variable domain, with remaining parts taken from reference TRBV28 and TRBJ2-3, reads DVKVTQSSRYLVKRTGEKVFLECVQDMDHENMFWYRQDPGLGLRLIYFSYDVKMKEKGDIPEGYSVSREKKERFSLILESASTNQTSMYLCASSLGLVAAPTDTQYFGPGTRLTVL.

The chain couples TRBV7-9 to TRBJ1-1, with unresolved D. The V end lost 7 bases, the J end lost 3 bases, and 18 bases lay between the germline ends. Germline V gives CDR1 SEHNR, CDR2 FQNEAQ (reference sequence). The CDR3 is 15 amino acids. CDR3 region: CASTTIGFEDTEAFF. CDR3 DNA sequence: TGTGCCAGCACCACCATTGGGTTTGAGGACACTGAAGCTTTCTTT.

The chain has TRBV6-1 and TRBJ2-5; D unclear. Looked up from germline, CDR1 is MNHNS and CDR2 is SASEGT. The germline V and J ends were trimmed by 4 bases and 4 bases, with 7 bases remaining between them. This CDR3 is built from 12 residues. The CDR3 DNA sequence: TGTGCCAGCAGTGTGAAGAGAGAGACCCAGTACTTC. Residues: CASSVKRETQYF.